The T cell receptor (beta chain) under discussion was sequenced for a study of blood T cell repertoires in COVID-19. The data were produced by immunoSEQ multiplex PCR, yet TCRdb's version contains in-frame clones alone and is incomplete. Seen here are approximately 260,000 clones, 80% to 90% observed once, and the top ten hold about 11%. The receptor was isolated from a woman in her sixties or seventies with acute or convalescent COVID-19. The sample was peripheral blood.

CDR3 sequence (DNA): TGTGCCAGCAGGAAAACAGGGGGGAACACTGAAGCTTTCTTT. This translates into CASRKTGGNTEAFF. J is TRBJ1-1 and V is TRBV6-6; 8 bases map to TRBD1. V trimming: 6 bases; J trimming: 1 base; junction bases outside the gene matches: 4. Germline-derived CDR1 and CDR2 are MNHNY and SVGAGI (reference sequence). The CDR3 extends over 14 amino acids.